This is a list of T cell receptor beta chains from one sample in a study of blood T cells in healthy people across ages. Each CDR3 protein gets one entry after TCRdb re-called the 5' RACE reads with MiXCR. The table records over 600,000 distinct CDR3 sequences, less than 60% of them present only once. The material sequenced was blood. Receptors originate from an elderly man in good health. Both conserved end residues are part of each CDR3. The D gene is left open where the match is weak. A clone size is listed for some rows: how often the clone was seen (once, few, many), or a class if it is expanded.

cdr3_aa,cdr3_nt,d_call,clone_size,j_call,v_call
CASSLEVTGTYGYTF,TGCGCCAGCAGCTTGGAGGTGACAGGGACCTATGGCTACACCTTC,TRBD1,.,TRBJ1-2,TRBV5-1
CSALSSGGTDTQYF,TGCAGTGCTCTCAGTAGCGGGGGCACAGATACGCAGTATTTT,TRBD2,.,TRBJ2-3,TRBV20-1
CASSREGLDNEKLFF,TGTGCCAGCAGCCGGGAAGGGCTTGATAATGAAAAACTGTTTTTT,.,.,TRBJ1-4,TRBV7-8
CASSVVGTGKNIQYF,TGTGCCAGCAGCGTAGTCGGGACGGGCAAAAACATTCAGTACTTC,.,.,TRBJ2-4,TRBV12-3/TRBV12-4
CASSEPGRIQETQYF,TGTGCCAGCAGTGAGCCAGGACGGATCCAAGAGACCCAGTACTTC,.,few,TRBJ2-5,TRBV6-1
CASGSGPSYGYTF,TGTGCCAGCGGGTCGGGACCGTCCTATGGCTACACCTTC,.,once,TRBJ1-2,TRBV4-2
CASSQGTYKYGYTF,TGTGCCAGCAGCCAAGGGACATACAAGTATGGCTACACCTTC,.,.,TRBJ1-2,TRBV3-1
CATGKSGTGEETQYF,TGTGCCACCGGAAAAAGCGGGACAGGGGAAGAGACCCAGTACTTC,TRBD1,.,TRBJ2-5,TRBV18
CASSLGTGAHEQYF,TGTGCCAGCAGCTTAGGGACAGGGGCCCACGAGCAGTACTTC,TRBD1,many,TRBJ2-7,TRBV7-9
CASSPPVAGAGDEQFF,TGTGCCAGCAGTCCCCCGGTAGCGGGGGCCGGGGATGAGCAGTTCTTC,TRBD2,once,TRBJ2-1,TRBV12-3/TRBV12-4
CASSSRVRGTDTQYF,TGTGCCAGCAGTTCCAGGGTTAGGGGCACAGATACGCAGTATTTT,.,.,TRBJ2-3,TRBV12-3/TRBV12-4
CATSEDSGYGYTF,TGTGCCACCAGTGAGGACAGTGGGTATGGCTACACCTTC,.,few,TRBJ1-2,TRBV24-1
CASSPQTSGQYNEQFF,TGTGCCAGCTCACCACAGACTAGCGGTCAATACAATGAGCAGTTCTTC,TRBD2,.,TRBJ2-1,TRBV18
CSARVGTANQPQHF,TGCAGTGCTAGGGTAGGGACAGCTAATCAGCCCCAGCATTTT,TRBD1,.,TRBJ1-5,TRBV20-1
CASRGPGGQPQHF,TGTGCCAGCAGGGGGCCTGGAGGTCAGCCCCAGCATTTT,.,.,TRBJ1-5,TRBV12-3/TRBV12-4
CASSLARSAGLDEQYF,TGCGCCAGCAGCTTGGCCCGGTCGGCGGGCCTCGACGAGCAGTACTTC,.,.,TRBJ2-7,TRBV5-1
CSARRREVVDTQYF,TGCAGTGCTAGACGGCGGGAGGTGGTAGATACGCAGTATTTT,TRBD2,many,TRBJ2-3,TRBV20-1